This TCR beta chain was recorded in a study of T cell responses to AZD1222 COVID-19 vaccine. Overall study results and limits: Spike-wide vaccine-associated CD4 TCRs dominated at 160-218 and 743-854. Unmutated variant regions reportedly attract nearly half of all spike-specific TCRs. After the peak T cell response, and only then, were repertoires sampled.

Worth noting for this clone: The antigen remains unidentified.

In germline, CDR1 is KGHSH, CDR2 LQKENI. V lost 0 bases and J 3 bases, leaving 9 bases between the germline ends. The CDR3 has 14 amino acids. TCRdb's table, derived via immunoSEQ multiplex PCR, lists solely in-frame clones and lacks some. This sample has roughly 160,000 clones; around nine tenths occur once, and the top ten carry 1.6%. This clonotype was obtained from an adult in good health. The rearrangement joins TRBV18 to TRBJ2-7; D is perhaps TRBD2 (6 bases). The sample consisted of peripheral blood, taken on day 0 of AZD1222 vaccination. Here the CDR3 DNA reads TGTGCCAGCTCACCACCGCAGGGACTCTACGAGCAGTACTTC. It translates to CASSPPQGLYEQYF.